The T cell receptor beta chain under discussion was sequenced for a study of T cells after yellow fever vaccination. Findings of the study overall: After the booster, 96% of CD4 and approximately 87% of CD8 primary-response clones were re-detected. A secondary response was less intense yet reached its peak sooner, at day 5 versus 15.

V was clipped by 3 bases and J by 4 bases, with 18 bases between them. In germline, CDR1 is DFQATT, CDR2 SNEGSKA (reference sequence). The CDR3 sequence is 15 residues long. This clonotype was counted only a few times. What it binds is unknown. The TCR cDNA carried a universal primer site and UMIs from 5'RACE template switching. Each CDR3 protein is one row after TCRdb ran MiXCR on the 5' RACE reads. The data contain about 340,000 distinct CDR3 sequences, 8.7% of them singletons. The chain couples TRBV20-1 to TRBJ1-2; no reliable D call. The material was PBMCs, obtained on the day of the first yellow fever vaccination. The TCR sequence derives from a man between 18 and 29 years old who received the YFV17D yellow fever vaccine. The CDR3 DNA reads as TGCAGTGCTAGTGCGGGTAGGCGAATGTCCTATGGCTACACCTTC. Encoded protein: CSASAGRRMSYGYTF.